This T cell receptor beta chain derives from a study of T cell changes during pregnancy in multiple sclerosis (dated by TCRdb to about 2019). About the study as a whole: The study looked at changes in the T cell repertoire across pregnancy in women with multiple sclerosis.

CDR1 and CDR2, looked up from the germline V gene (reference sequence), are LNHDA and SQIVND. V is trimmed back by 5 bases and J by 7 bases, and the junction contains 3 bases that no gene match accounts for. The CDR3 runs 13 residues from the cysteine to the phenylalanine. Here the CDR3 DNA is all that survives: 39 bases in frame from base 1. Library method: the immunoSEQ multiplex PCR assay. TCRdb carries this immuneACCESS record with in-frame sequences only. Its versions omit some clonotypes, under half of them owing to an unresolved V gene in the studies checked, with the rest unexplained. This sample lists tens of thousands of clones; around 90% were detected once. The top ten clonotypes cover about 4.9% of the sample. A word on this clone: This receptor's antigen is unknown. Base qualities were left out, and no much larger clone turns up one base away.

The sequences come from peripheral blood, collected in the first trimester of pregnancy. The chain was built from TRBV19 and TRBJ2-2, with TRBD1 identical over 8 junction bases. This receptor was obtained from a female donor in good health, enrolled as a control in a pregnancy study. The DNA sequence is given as TGTGCCAGTAGTGGGACAGGAAACGGGGAGCTGTTTTTT. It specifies CASSGTGNGELFF.